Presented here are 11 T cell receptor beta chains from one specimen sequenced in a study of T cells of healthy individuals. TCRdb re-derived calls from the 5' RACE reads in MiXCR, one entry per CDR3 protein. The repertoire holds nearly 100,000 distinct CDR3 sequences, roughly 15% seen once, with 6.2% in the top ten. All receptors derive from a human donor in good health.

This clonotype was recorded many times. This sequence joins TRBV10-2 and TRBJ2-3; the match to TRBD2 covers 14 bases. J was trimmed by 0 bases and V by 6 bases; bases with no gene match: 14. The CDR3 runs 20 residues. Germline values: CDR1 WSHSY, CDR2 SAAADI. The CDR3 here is CASSLVRLAGGHGSTDTQYF. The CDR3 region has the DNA TGCGCCAGCAGCCTAGTCCGACTAGCGGGGGGGCATGGAAGCACAGATACGCAGTATTTT.

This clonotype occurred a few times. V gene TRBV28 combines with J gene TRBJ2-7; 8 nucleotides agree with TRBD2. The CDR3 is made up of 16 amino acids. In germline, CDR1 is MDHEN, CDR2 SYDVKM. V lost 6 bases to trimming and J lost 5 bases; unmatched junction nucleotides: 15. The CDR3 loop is CASRINQREFSHEQYF. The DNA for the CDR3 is TGTGCCAGCAGGATAAACCAGCGGGAGTTTAGCCACGAGCAGTACTTC.

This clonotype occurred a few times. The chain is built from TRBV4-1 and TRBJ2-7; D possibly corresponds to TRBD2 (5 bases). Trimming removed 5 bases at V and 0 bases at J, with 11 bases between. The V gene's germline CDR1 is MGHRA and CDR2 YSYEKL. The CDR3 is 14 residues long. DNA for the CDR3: TGCGCCAGCAGCTGGAGGACCGACTCCTACGAGCAGTACTTC. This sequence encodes CASSWRTDSYEQYF.

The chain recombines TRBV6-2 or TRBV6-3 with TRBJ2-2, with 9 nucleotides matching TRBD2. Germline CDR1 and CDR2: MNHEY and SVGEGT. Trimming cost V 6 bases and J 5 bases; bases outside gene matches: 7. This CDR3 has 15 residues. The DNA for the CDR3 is TGTGCCAGCAGGACTCGCGGGGGGGCGACCGGGGAGCTGTTTTTT. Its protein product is CASRTRGGATGELFF.

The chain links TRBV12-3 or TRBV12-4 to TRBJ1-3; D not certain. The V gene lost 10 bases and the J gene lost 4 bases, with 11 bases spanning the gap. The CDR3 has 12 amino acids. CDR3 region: CATRTDGNTIYF. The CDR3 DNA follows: TGTGCCACTCGGACGGACGGAAACACCATATATTTT.

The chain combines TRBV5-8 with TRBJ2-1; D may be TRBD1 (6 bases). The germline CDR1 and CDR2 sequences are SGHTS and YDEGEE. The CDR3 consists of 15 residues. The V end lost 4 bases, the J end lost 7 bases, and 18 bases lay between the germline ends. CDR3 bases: TGTGCCAGCAGCAATGGACAGAGGAGGTCGAATGAGCAGTTCTTC. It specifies CASSNGQRRSNEQFF.

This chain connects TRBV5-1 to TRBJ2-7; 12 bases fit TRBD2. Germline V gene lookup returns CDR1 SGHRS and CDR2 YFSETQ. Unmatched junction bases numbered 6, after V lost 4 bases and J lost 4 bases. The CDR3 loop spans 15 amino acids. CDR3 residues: CASSMTSGSGYEQYF. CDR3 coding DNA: TGCGCCAGCAGCATGACTAGCGGGAGTGGGTACGAGCAGTACTTC.

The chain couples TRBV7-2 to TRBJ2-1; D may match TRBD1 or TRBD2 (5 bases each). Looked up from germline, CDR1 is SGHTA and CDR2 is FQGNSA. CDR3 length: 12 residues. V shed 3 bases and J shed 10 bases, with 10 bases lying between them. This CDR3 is CASSFNRGEQFF. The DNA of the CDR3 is TGTGCCAGCAGCTTTAACCGGGGCGAGCAGTTCTTC.

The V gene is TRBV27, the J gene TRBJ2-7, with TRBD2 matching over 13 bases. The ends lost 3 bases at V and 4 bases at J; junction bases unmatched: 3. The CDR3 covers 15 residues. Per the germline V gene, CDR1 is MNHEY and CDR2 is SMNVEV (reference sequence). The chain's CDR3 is CASSFRLAGGYEQYF. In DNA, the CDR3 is TGTGCCAGCAGTTTCAGACTAGCGGGGGGTTACGAGCAGTACTTC.

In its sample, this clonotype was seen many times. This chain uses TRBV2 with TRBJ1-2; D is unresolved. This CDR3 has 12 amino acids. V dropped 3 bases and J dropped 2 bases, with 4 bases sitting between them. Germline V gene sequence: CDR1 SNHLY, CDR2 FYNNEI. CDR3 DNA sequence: TGTGCCAGCAGTGATTACAACTATGGCTACACCTTC. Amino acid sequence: CASSDYNYGYTF.

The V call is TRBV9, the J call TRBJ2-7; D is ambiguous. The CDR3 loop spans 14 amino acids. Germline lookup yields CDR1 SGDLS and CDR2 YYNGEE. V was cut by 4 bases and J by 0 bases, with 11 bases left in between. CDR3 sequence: CASSPRLYSYEQYF. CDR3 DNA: TGTGCCAGCAGCCCCCGACTGTACTCCTACGAGCAGTACTTC.